What follows are 19 T cell receptor beta chains derived from one specimen sequenced in a study of CD8 T cells in ankylosing spondylitis. TCRdb recomputed calls from the 5' RACE reads with MiXCR, one row per CDR3 protein. The repertoire holds a few hundred thousand distinct CDR3 sequences, with 15% to 20% as singletons. The sequencing sample was made of blood, either unsorted or a sorted T cell fraction (not recorded which). The receptor source for this set is a male donor with ankylosing spondylitis or in good health (not recorded which).

This clonotype has more than one count but fewer than ten. The rearrangement links TRBV4-1 to TRBJ2-7, with 8 bases lining up with TRBD2. CDR1 and CDR2 (germline): MGHRA, YSYEKL. With 1 base clipped from V and 3 bases from J, the junction kept 17 bases outside the gene matches. This CDR3 has 19 amino acids. The CDR3 here is CASSQVPLAGAGSVYEQYF. The CDR3 nucleotides read TGCGCCAGCAGCCAAGTCCCGCTAGCGGGTGCGGGGTCGGTCTACGAGCAGTACTTC.

The rearrangement links TRBV5-1 to TRBJ2-2; D assignment may be TRBD1 or TRBD2 (6 bases each). V was cut by 4 bases and J by 3 bases, with 19 bases left in between. The CDR3 totals 17 residues. The germline V gene encodes CDR1 SGHRS and CDR2 YFSETQ. The CDR3 region has the DNA TGCGCCAGCAGCGCGGGGACATATAAGACGGACACCGGGGAGCTGTTTTTT. Amino acid sequence: CASSAGTYKTDTGELFF.

V usage is TRBV12-5 and J usage is TRBJ1-2, with 10 bases that match TRBD1. J was trimmed by 3 bases and V by 6 bases; bases with no gene match: 7. The CDR3 extends over 15 amino acids. The germline CDR1 and CDR2 sequences are LGHNT and FRNRAP. Here the CDR3 DNA reads TGTGCTAGTGGAAACCCCGGGACAGGGGACTATGGCTACACCTTC. It translates to CASGNPGTGDYGYTF.

The V call is TRBV29-1, the J call TRBJ2-3, with D unclear. CDR1 SQVTM and CDR2 ANQGSEA come from the germline V gene. The CDR3 has 11 amino acids. V lost 7 bases and J 4 bases, leaving 9 bases between the germline ends. The CDR3 sequence is CSAEWADTQYF. CDR3 in DNA: TGCAGCGCAGAATGGGCAGATACGCAGTATTTT.

The chain employs TRBV20-1 and TRBJ2-2, with D perhaps matching TRBD2 (7 bases). Trimming removed 7 bases from V and 2 bases from J, with 23 bases in between. CDR3 size: 17 residues. Germline lookup yields CDR1 DFQATT and CDR2 SNEGSKA (reference sequence). Here the CDR3 reads CSVGGGFDRSNTGELFF. In DNA, the CDR3 is TGCAGTGTGGGGGGGGGCTTTGACAGGAGTAACACCGGGGAGCTGTTTTTT.

The chain uses TRBV7-8 and TRBJ2-7; a weak D match, TRBD2 (5 bases). CDR1 and CDR2 from the germline V gene are SGHVS and FQNEAQ. Trimming stripped 1 base from V and 2 bases from J, with 9 bases between. This CDR3 comprises 14 residues. The CDR3 coding sequence is TGTGCCAGCAGCTTAGAAGGAGGAACCTACGAGCAGTACTTC. This sequence encodes CASSLEGGTYEQYF.

V usage is TRBV28 and J usage is TRBJ2-2; D remains ambiguous. The germline CDR1 and CDR2 sequences are MDHEN and SYDVKM. The CDR3 length is 15 residues. V lost 8 bases and J 5 bases, leaving 18 bases between the germline ends. The CDR3: CASATFGSRTGELFF. The CDR3 DNA reads TGTGCCAGCGCAACTTTTGGAAGTCGTACCGGGGAGCTGTTTTTT. The full variable domain, completed using reference TRBV28 and TRBJ2-2, is DVKVTQSSRYLVKRTGEKVFLECVQDMDHENMFWYRQDPGLGLRLIYFSYDVKMKEKGDIPEGYSVSREKKERFSLILESASTNQTSMYLCASATFGSRTGELFFGEGSRLTVL.

The V gene is TRBV2, the J gene TRBJ2-1, with TRBD2 matching over 11 bases. V was pared by 5 bases and J by 6 bases, with 12 bases of the junction left unmatched. This CDR3 is 17 amino acids long. Per germline, CDR1 SNHLY and CDR2 FYNNEI. The CDR3 DNA is TGTGCCAGCAGTTCCCAGTCCGGGACTAGCGGAGGCAATGAGCAGTTCTTC. Amino acids: CASSSQSGTSGGNEQFF.

There are a few counts of this clonotype. The chain couples TRBV12-3 or TRBV12-4 to TRBJ2-2, with D possibly TRBD1 on 5 matching bases. This CDR3 spans 13 amino acids. V shed 6 bases and J shed 8 bases, with 13 bases lying between them. The CDR3 protein is CASRIAGMGELFF. The CDR3 DNA reads as TGTGCCAGCAGAATTGCAGGGATGGGGGAGCTGTTTTTT.

This clonotype was detected once. This chain's CDR3 is CASSSPPGTGSSYEQYF. CDR3 nucleotides: TGTGCCAGCAGCTCGCCCCCCGGGACAGGGTCGTCCTACGAGCAGTACTTC. The chain recombines TRBV3-1 with TRBJ2-7; 9 nucleotides agree with TRBD1. Germline assignment: CDR1 LGHDT and CDR2 YNNKEL (reference sequence). Unmatched junction bases numbered 12, after V lost 5 bases and J lost 1 base. The CDR3 has 17 amino acids.

The chain is built from TRBV12-3 or TRBV12-4 and TRBJ2-1; TRBD2 might be the D (6 bases). The germline V and J ends were trimmed by 5 bases and 6 bases, with 17 bases remaining between them. The CDR3 length is 15 residues. The CDR3 protein is CASSTPGRSANEQFF. The CDR3 DNA reads as TGTGCCAGCAGTACGCCAGGGAGGTCGGCCAATGAGCAGTTCTTC.

The chain carries TRBV12-3 or TRBV12-4 and TRBJ2-1; 11 bases align to TRBD2. The junction had 11 bases not matched to a gene; V was cut back by 8 bases and J by 8 bases. The CDR3 spans 15 residues. CDR3 protein: CASALASGRNDEQFF. DNA for the CDR3: TGTGCCAGCGCCTTGGCTAGCGGGAGGAACGATGAGCAGTTCTTC.

This chain joins TRBV9 and TRBJ2-7; D is ambiguous. This CDR3 is built from 15 residues. CDR1 and CDR2 from the germline V gene are SGDLS and YYNGEE. The ends were cut back, 4 bases at V and 5 bases at J, with 19 bases in the middle. The CDR3 region is CASSKTQLSGHEQYF. The CDR3 bases are TGTGCCAGCAGCAAGACTCAATTATCAGGTCACGAGCAGTACTTC.

This clonotype was detected a few times. The rearrangement uses TRBV6-1 and TRBJ2-2; weak D call: TRBD2 (6 bases). Between the trimmed V and J ends, which lost 5 bases and 2 bases, there was a span of 12 bases. Germline V gene sequence: CDR1 MNHNS, CDR2 SASEGT. This CDR3 contains 15 residues. CDR3 residues: CASSPGLLNTGELFF. In DNA, the CDR3 is TGTGCCAGCAGTCCGGGACTCCTTAACACCGGGGAGCTGTTTTTT.

V and J are TRBV12-3 or TRBV12-4 and TRBJ2-7; D is unresolved. The CDR3 is 14 residues long. V dropped 5 bases and J dropped 2 bases, with 13 bases sitting between them. This CDR3 reads CASSTDGKTYEQYF. Here the CDR3 DNA reads TGTGCCAGCAGTACCGACGGAAAGACCTACGAGCAGTACTTC.

This chain connects TRBV29-1 to TRBJ1-2; the D gene is possibly TRBD1 (5 bases). This CDR3 comprises 11 residues. Trimming left V 1 base short and J 7 bases short, with 7 bases between. Germline CDR1 is SQVTM and CDR2 is ANQGSEA. Here the CDR3 DNA reads TGCAGCGTTGAAGGGGGCAGTGGCTACACCTTC. Its protein is CSVEGGSGYTF.

The rearrangement links TRBV7-9 to TRBJ2-7, with D possibly TRBD1 on 6 matching bases. There are 14 residues in the CDR3. The germline V and J ends were trimmed by 5 bases and 3 bases, with 14 bases remaining between them. CDR1 and CDR2 from the germline V gene are SEHNR and FQNEAQ (reference sequence). In nucleotides, the CDR3 is TGTGCCAGCAGCAGCCGGGACAAGATCTACGAGCAGTACTTC. Translation gives CASSSRDKIYEQYF.

This clonotype was picked up a small number of times. The V call is TRBV12-3 or TRBV12-4, the J call TRBJ2-7; 9 bases match TRBD1. Unmatched junction bases numbered 10, after V lost 5 bases and J lost 2 bases. The CDR3 has 16 residues. CDR3: CASSPRTGEATYEQYF. Written as DNA, the CDR3 is TGTGCCAGCAGTCCCAGGACAGGGGAGGCTACCTACGAGCAGTACTTC.

In its sample, this clonotype was seen a few times. V and J are TRBV4-2 and TRBJ2-7; 10 bases line up with TRBD2. Germline CDR1 is LGHNA and CDR2 is YNFKEQ. The V and J ends lost 0 bases and 0 bases, in that order; junction bases with no gene match: 8. CDR3 size: 18 residues. The CDR3 region is CASSQDWLAGASSYEQYF. For the CDR3, the DNA is TGTGCCAGCAGCCAAGATTGGCTAGCGGGAGCTAGCTCCTACGAGCAGTACTTC.